This passage covers 5 T cell receptor beta chains from one sample sequenced in a study of blood T cell repertoires in COVID-19. Method: immunoSEQ multiplex PCR; TCRdb's copy keeps in-frame clones and lacks some. The sample lists about 410,000 clones, 90% occurring once. The sample consisted of PBMCs or T cells enriched from blood (not recorded which). All receptors derive from a man aged 18 to 35 who had recovered from COVID-19.

This clone was seen only once. This sequence joins TRBV6-1 and TRBJ2-2; unclear D gene. CDR1 is MNHNS and CDR2 is SASEGT in the germline V gene. Trimming left V 1 base short and J 6 bases short, with 9 bases between. This CDR3 is built from 14 residues. The CDR3, as DNA: TGTGCCAGCAGTGAAGAAATCACTGCCGGGGAGCTGTTTTTT. As protein: CASSEEITAGELFF.

The chain couples TRBV2 to TRBJ2-1; TRBD2 might be the D (5 bases). Between the trimmed V and J ends, which lost 6 bases and 3 bases, there was a span of 15 bases. The CDR3 has 15 residues. Germline CDR1 SNHLY, CDR2 FYNNEI. The CDR3 bases are TGTGCCAGCAGCAGCAAGACTACCAACTACAATGAGCAGTTCTTC. It translates to CASSSKTTNYNEQFF. Supplemented by reference TRBV2 and TRBJ2-1, the full variable domain reads EPEVTQTPSHQVTQMGQEVILRCVPISNHLYFYWYRQILGQKVEFLVSFYNNEISEKSEIFDDQFSVERPDGSNFTLKIRSTKLEDSAMYFCASSSKTTNYNEQFFGPGTRLTVL.

V usage is TRBV7-2 and J usage is TRBJ2-7, with D possibly being TRBD2 (6 bases). V shed 2 bases and J shed 0 bases, with 8 bases lying between them. The CDR3 is made up of 14 amino acids. Germline V gene lookup returns CDR1 SGHTA and CDR2 FQGNSA. The CDR3 sequence: CASSLTAGSYEQYF. Written as DNA, the CDR3 is TGTGCCAGCAGCTTAACAGCGGGCTCCTACGAGCAGTACTTC.

This chain connects TRBV2 to TRBJ1-1; 10 positions match TRBD1. Per germline, CDR1 SNHLY and CDR2 FYNNEI. This CDR3 has 15 amino acids. The V gene end was trimmed by 8 bases and the J gene end by 4 bases; junction bases not matched to a gene: 10. The CDR3 loop is CASFTGTGVGTEAFF. In nucleotides, the CDR3 is TGTGCCAGCTTTACCGGGACAGGGGTAGGCACTGAAGCTTTCTTT.

CDR3 residues: CASSLVGRGAGNTEAFF. DNA of the CDR3: TGTGCCAGCAGCTTAGTGGGTCGGGGGGCGGGGAACACTGAAGCTTTCTTT. This chain uses TRBV7-8 with TRBJ1-1; TRBD1 might be the D (6 bases). Per germline, CDR1 SGHVS and CDR2 FQNEAQ. The V end lost 1 base, the J end lost 1 base, and 16 bases lay between the germline ends. The CDR3 consists of 17 residues.